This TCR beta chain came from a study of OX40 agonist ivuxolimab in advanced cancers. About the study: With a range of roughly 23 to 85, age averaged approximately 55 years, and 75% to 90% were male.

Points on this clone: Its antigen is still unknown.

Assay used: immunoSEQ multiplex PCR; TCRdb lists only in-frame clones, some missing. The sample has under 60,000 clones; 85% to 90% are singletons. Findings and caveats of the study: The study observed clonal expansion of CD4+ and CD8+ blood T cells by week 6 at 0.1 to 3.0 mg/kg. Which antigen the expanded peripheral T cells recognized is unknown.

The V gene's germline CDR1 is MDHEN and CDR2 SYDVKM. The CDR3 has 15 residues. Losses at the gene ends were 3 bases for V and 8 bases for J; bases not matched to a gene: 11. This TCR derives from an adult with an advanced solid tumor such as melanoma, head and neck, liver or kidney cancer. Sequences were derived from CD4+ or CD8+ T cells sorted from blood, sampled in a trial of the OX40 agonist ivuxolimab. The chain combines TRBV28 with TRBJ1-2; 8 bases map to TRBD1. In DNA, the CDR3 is TGTGCCAGCAGTTTTGGGGGCACAGGGGGAAAAGGCTACACCTTC. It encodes CASSFGGTGGKGYTF.